The 27 T cell receptor beta chains below come from one sample, sequenced in a study of molecular identifiers for immune sequencing clone quantification. TCRdb analysed the PCR reads with MiXCR anew, one entry per CDR3 protein. Counted here are around 460,000 distinct CDR3 sequences, 20% to 25% occurring once; the ten biggest clones make up more than 0.8%. Material for sequencing was naive CD8+ T cells from blood, with Jurkat cell RNA spiked in. As for subset: FACS-sorted CD8+CD4-CCR7+CD45RA+ naive T cells. Receptors originate from a human donor in good health. Some libraries in this study had Jurkat cell RNA spiked in.

Notes on this clonotype: Just one base apart from a much larger clone, this may be a read error. This chain connects TRBV7-9 to TRBJ2-7; TRBD1 or TRBD2 may be the D gene (5 bases each). The V end was cut by 8 bases, the J end by 1 base, with 18 bases between. This CDR3 is built from 15 residues. The germline CDR1 and CDR2 sequences are SEHNR and FQNEAQ (reference sequence). The CDR3 nucleotides read TGTGCCAGCGGCTCCTCCCGGGACCTATCCTACGAGCAGTACTTC. Its protein is CASGSSRDLSYEQYF.

J is TRBJ1-1 and V is TRBV30; D remains unclear. The CDR3 is 11 amino acids. Per the germline V gene, CDR1 is GTSNPN and CDR2 is SVGIG (reference sequence). Deletions cut 1 base from V and 7 bases from J, with 7 bases between. The CDR3 spells CAWSGGNEAFF. CDR3 in DNA: TGTGCCTGGAGTGGCGGCAATGAAGCTTTCTTT.

This clonotype has ten or more counts. The chain recombines TRBV4-3 with TRBJ1-1; D is unresolved. The V end was cut by 0 bases, the J end by 3 bases, with 11 bases between. Looked up from germline, CDR1 is LGHNA and CDR2 is YSLEER. CDR3 length: 15 residues. The CDR3 DNA reads TGCGCCAGCAGCCAAGATCATGTAAAGTACACTGAAGCTTTCTTT. This sequence encodes CASSQDHVKYTEAFF.

The V gene is TRBV30, the J gene TRBJ2-1; 7 nucleotides match TRBD1. CDR3 length: 14 residues. Trimming at V came to 2 bases and at J to 8 bases, leaving 9 bases not matched to a gene. CDR1 GTSNPN and CDR2 SVGIG come from the germline V gene (reference sequence). The CDR3 nucleotides read TGTGCCTGGAGTCCACCCCGGACAGGCGATGAGCAGTTCTTC. Amino acids: CAWSPPRTGDEQFF.

This chain uses TRBV12-3 or TRBV12-4 with TRBJ2-7, with 10 bases lining up with TRBD1. The junction had 13 bases not matched to a gene; V was cut back by 6 bases and J by 2 bases. CDR3 length equals 17 residues. CDR3 in DNA: TGTGCCAGCAGCTCCGGGACAGGGGTCTCCGGCGCCTACGAGCAGTACTTC. This encodes CASSSGTGVSGAYEQYF.

This clonotype was seen a handful of times. The chain uses TRBV20-1 and TRBJ2-1, with TRBD2 matching 9 bases. The J segment lost 6 bases and the V segment lost 1 base, leaving 4 bases of the junction unmatched. The germline CDR1 and CDR2 sequences are DFQATT and SNEGSKA (reference sequence). The CDR3 consists of 14 residues. The CDR3 reads CSARGATSGNEQFF. CDR3 bases: TGCAGTGCTAGAGGAGCGACTAGCGGCAATGAGCAGTTCTTC.

About this clonotype: One junction end disagrees with the germline gene, perhaps due to a read error. This sequence joins TRBV27 and TRBJ1-1; TRBD1 is a possible D gene (6 bases). The CDR3 runs to 14 residues. The germline V gene encodes CDR1 MNHEY and CDR2 SMNVEV (reference sequence). For the CDR3, the DNA is TGTGCCAGCAGTCCCGGGACAACGAACGCTGAAGCTTTCTTT. Translated: CASSPGTTNAEAFF.

This clonotype was seen at least ten times. The V gene is TRBV29-1, the J gene TRBJ2-7, with TRBD2 matching over 14 bases. V lost 4 bases and J lost 2; bases outside the gene matches: 1. Germline CDR1 is SQVTM and CDR2 is ANQGSEA. This CDR3 has 14 residues. CDR3 loop: CSVVGLAGAYEQYF. The CDR3 DNA is TGCAGCGTTGTGGGACTAGCGGGGGCCTACGAGCAGTACTTC.

This clonotype was detected ten times or more. This rearrangement joins TRBV4-1 to TRBJ2-5; tentatively, D is TRBD1 (5 bases). V dropped 1 base and J dropped 3 bases, with 6 bases sitting between them. The CDR3 spans 13 residues. Germline CDR1 and CDR2: MGHRA and YSYEKL. Here the CDR3 reads CASSQGREETQYF. CDR3 nucleotide sequence: TGCGCCAGCAGCCAAGGCAGGGAAGAGACCCAGTACTTC.

This clonotype was seen ten or more times. The rearrangement uses TRBV4-3 and TRBJ2-1; D not certain. The V and J ends lost 2 bases and 8 bases respectively, with 10 bases between them. The CDR3 consists of 13 residues. Per germline, CDR1 LGHNA and CDR2 YSLEER. The CDR3 sequence: CASSQLRGHEQFF. CDR3 coding DNA: TGCGCCAGCAGCCAACTCCGAGGTCATGAGCAGTTCTTC.

With respect to this clonotype: One end of the junction varies from germline; a read error may be responsible. The V call is TRBV6-1, the J call TRBJ2-7; 9 bases line up with TRBD2. The CDR3 has 16 residues. Germline CDR1 is MNHNS and CDR2 is SASEGT. CDR3 in DNA: TGTGCCAGCAGTGAAGCAGAGGGGACTAGCTCCTACGGGCAGTACTTC. Translation gives CASSEAEGTSSYGQYF.

In this sample, this clonotype turned up many times. The gene calls are TRBV27 and TRBJ1-5, with a tentative D call TRBD1 (5 bases). V shed 6 bases and J shed 6 bases, with 15 bases lying between them. This CDR3 is built from 14 residues. Germline V gene lookup returns CDR1 MNHEY and CDR2 SMNVEV (reference sequence). The CDR3 here is CASRRYQGSQPQHF. CDR3 nucleotides: TGTGCCAGCAGACGTTATCAGGGCTCTCAGCCCCAGCATTTT.

This clonotype was detected ten times or more. The J gene is TRBJ2-1, the V gene TRBV11-2; TRBD2 matches 8 bases. This CDR3 comprises 15 residues. V shed 5 bases, J shed 2 bases, and the junction held 5 bases outside the gene matches. Germline CDR1 and CDR2: SGHAT and FQNNGV. The DNA for the CDR3 is TGTGCCAGCAGCCGTACTAGCGGCACCTACAATGAGCAGTTCTTC. Translating it yields CASSRTSGTYNEQFF.

Comments on this clonotype: A read error may be the cause here, since a much bigger clone is one base away. The CDR3 carries no conserved terminal phenylalanine or tryptophan, so it likely arises from a read error. The chain combines TRBV7-9 with TRBJ2-5, with D hard to call. V was pared by 7 bases and J by 1 base, with 10 bases between. The CDR3 extends over 13 amino acids. Germline CDR1 and CDR2: SEHNR and FQNEAQ (reference sequence). CDR3 DNA sequence: TGTGCCAGCACCACGGACGCCCAAGAGACCCAGTACTGC. Translated, it gives CASTTDAQETQYC.

With respect to this clonotype: A much larger clone differs by one base, so this may be a read error. Since no conserved phenylalanine or tryptophan closes the CDR3, a read error is the likely cause. The chain joins TRBV20-1 to TRBJ2-3; D gene ambiguous. V gave up 4 bases and J gave up 3 bases, with 23 bases separating them. Germline lookup yields CDR1 DFQATT and CDR2 SNEGSKA (reference sequence). The length of the CDR3 is 17 residues. CDR3 DNA sequence: TGCAGTGCTAAATCCGGCCCTCTAGAAAAGGGAACAGATACGCAGTATCTT. This translates into CSAKSGPLEKGTDTQYL.

This clonotype showed up just a few times. The chain has TRBV13 and TRBJ2-7; D unresolved. Gene TRBJ2-1 matches the end of the DNA better, so the J call may be wrong. The CDR3 is made up of 16 amino acids. Germline V gene lookup returns CDR1 PRHDT and CDR2 FYEKMQ (reference sequence). The DNA for the CDR3 is TGTGCCAGCAGCTTAGCCACCAGCCCGGCGTCATACGAGCAGTTCTTC. It codes for CASSLATSPASYEQFF.

This rearrangement joins TRBV27 to TRBJ1-5; D is ambiguous. V lost 0 bases to trimming and J lost 4 bases, with 4 bases between them. The CDR3 has 13 residues. Germline V gene lookup returns CDR1 MNHEY and CDR2 SMNVEV (reference sequence). For the CDR3, the DNA is TGTGCCAGCAGTTTATCTGAGAATCAGCCCCAGCATTTT. Amino acid sequence: CASSLSENQPQHF.

Comment on this clonotype: Being one base from a much bigger clone, this may be a read error. The chain has TRBV7-9 and TRBJ1-5; D remains ambiguous. The CDR3 spans 17 residues. CDR1 and CDR2 from the germline V gene are SEHNR and FQNEAQ (reference sequence). CDR3: CASSLVGGGGSNRPQHF. Written as DNA, the CDR3 is TGTGCCAGCAGCTTAGTTGGAGGAGGAGGTAGCAATCGGCCCCAGCATTTT.

The chain employs TRBV12-3 or TRBV12-4 and TRBJ2-5; TRBD2 matches 11 bases. The CDR3 length is 16 residues. V lost 1 base to trimming and J lost 4 bases; unmatched junction nucleotides: 5. The DNA of the CDR3 is TGTGCCAGCAGTTTAGAGACTAGCGGGGTTAGAGAGACCCAGTACTTC. Protein product: CASSLETSGVRETQYF.

About this clonotype: The junction departs from the called germline gene at one end, perhaps through a read error. CDR3 sequence: CANSLGGHADTQYF. DNA for the CDR3: TGTGCCAACAGTTTGGGCGGTCACGCAGATACGCAGTATTTT. This chain links TRBV6-5 with TRBJ2-3, with D uncertain. Germline-derived CDR1 and CDR2 are MNHEY and SVGAGI. The CDR3 runs 14 residues.

The chain recombines TRBV7-2 with TRBJ2-3, with 12 bases aligning to TRBD2. The CDR3 has 18 amino acids. Germline V gives CDR1 SGHTA, CDR2 FQGNSA. Losses at the gene ends were 1 base for V and 0 bases for J; bases not matched to a gene: 5. The CDR3 sequence: CASSLELAGGTSTDTQYF. The CDR3 nucleotides are TGTGCCAGCAGCTTAGAACTAGCGGGGGGAACTAGCACAGATACGCAGTATTTT.

This clonotype occurred a few times. The chain uses TRBV12-3 or TRBV12-4 and TRBJ2-3; the D is unclear. Trimming removed 1 base from V and 14 bases from J, with 10 bases in between. CDR3 length equals 11 residues. CDR3: CASSLGRWGYF. The CDR3 coding sequence is TGTGCCAGCAGTTTAGGCCGATGGGGGTATTTT.

This clonotype was picked up one time. With a much larger clone just one base away, this may be a read error. This chain uses TRBV7-6 with TRBJ2-3; D is uncertain. Germline CDR1 SGHVS, CDR2 FNYEAQ. The length of the CDR3 is 15 residues. Between the trimmed V and J ends, which lost 5 bases and 1 base, there was a span of 13 bases. CDR3 bases: TGTGCCAGCAGCGGCGCCTTGAGAGGCACAGATACGCAGTATTTT. Translation: CASSGALRGTDTQYF.

This clonotype was seen a handful of times. The rearrangement uses TRBV7-9 and TRBJ1-6; D is ambiguous. Trimming cost V 7 bases and J 8 bases, with 18 bases left between them. Per germline, CDR1 SEHNR and CDR2 FQNEAQ (reference sequence). The CDR3 spans 15 residues. The CDR3 loop is CASNDRDFYDSPLHF. CDR3 coding DNA: TGTGCCAGCAATGACCGGGATTTTTATGATTCACCCCTCCACTTT.

The gene calls are TRBV7-9 and TRBJ2-7; D gene ambiguous. The germline CDR1 and CDR2 sequences are SEHNR and FQNEAQ (reference sequence). The CDR3 covers 15 residues. Trimming stripped 1 base from V and 5 bases from J, with 15 bases between. The DNA of the CDR3 is TGTGCCAGCAGCTTAGGGTGGGGTCAGATCAACGAGCAGTACTTC. It translates to CASSLGWGQINEQYF.

This clonotype was recorded at least ten times. The rearrangement joins TRBV7-2 to TRBJ1-5; D not certain. Trimming removed 2 bases at V and 5 bases at J, with 4 bases between. The CDR3 runs to 12 residues. CDR1 is SGHTA, CDR2 FQGNSA, per germline. DNA for the CDR3: TGTGCCAGCAGCTTACTGGATCAGCCCCAGCATTTT. As protein: CASSLLDQPQHF. Variable domain in full (rest from reference TRBV7-2 and TRBJ1-5): GAGVSQSPSNKVTEKGKDVELRCDPISGHTALYWYRQSLGQGLEFLIYFQGNSAPDKSGLPSDRFSAERTGGSVSTLTIQRTQQEDSAVYLCASSLLDQPQHFGDGTRLSIL.

This clonotype appeared many times. This sequence joins TRBV4-1 and TRBJ2-7; D gene unclear. Germline V gene sequence: CDR1 MGHRA, CDR2 YSYEKL. This CDR3 has 16 residues. V lost 0 bases to trimming and J lost 2 bases, with 14 bases between them. The CDR3 spells CASSQDSRVVPYEQYF. CDR3 nucleotides: TGCGCCAGCAGCCAAGATTCCCGGGTTGTCCCCTACGAGCAGTACTTC.